This T cell receptor (beta chain) comes out of a study of shared clonotypes between healthy human individuals. Overall study context: Three plates were used per donor for CD4 naive, three for CD4 memory, two for CD8 naive and one for CD8 memory.

Findings of the study overall: Sequencing of the sorted subsets was shown by rarefaction to be incomplete despite large depth.

Worth noting for this clone: Its matching antigen is unknown.

Germline V CDR1 and CDR2: SGHAT, FQDESV (reference sequence). The CDR3 is 12 residues long. V dropped 2 bases and J dropped 3 bases, with 3 bases sitting between them. CD8 cells classed as naive were CD45RO-negative and positively selected for CCR7, excluding terminally differentiated effector memory CD45RA+ cells. Assay used: immunoSEQ multiplex PCR; TCRdb lists only in-frame clones, some missing. Seen here are around 2.1 million clones, under 95% observed once, and the top ten hold 1.5% to 2%. Sample: naive CD8+ T cells from PBMCs. The sequence came from a man in his late teens or twenties in good health. Some clones in this sample may be carry-over from other donors' samples. This chain uses TRBV11-1 with TRBJ2-3; no firm D call. In DNA, the CDR3 is TGTGCCAGCAGCTTAAGTACAGATACGCAGTATTTT. It translates to CASSLSTDTQYF. The whole variable domain, remainder taken from reference TRBV11-1 and TRBJ2-3, is EAEVAQSPRYKITEKSQAVAFWCDPISGHATLYWYRQILGQGPELLVQFQDESVVDDSQLPKDRFSAERLKGVDSTLKIQPAELGDSAMYLCASSLSTDTQYFGPGTRLTVL.